The present entry profiles one TCR beta chain with its context. As yet, its antigen is unknown. Other DNA sequences from this sample encode an identical CDR3 as well. The sample comes from a study of shared clonotypes between healthy human individuals. The assay was carried out at the deep level. Sequenced by immunoSEQ multiplex PCR; TCRdb stores in-frame clones only, minus some. The table lists 1,400,000 or so clones, roughly 98.5% of them singletons. Whole-study results and caveats: On the whole, naive subsets had larger estimated richness than memory subsets had.

Germline CDR1 and CDR2: SGHRS and YFSETQ. CDR3 length equals 14 residues. V lost 1 base and J lost 6, with 12 bases in between. The sample taken for sequencing was naive CD4+ T cells sorted from blood. Subset indicated: CD45RA+ positively selected. The clonotype comes from a man aged 30 to 39 in good health. The rearrangement uses TRBV5-1 and TRBJ2-3; D might be TRBD2 (5 bases). The DNA for the CDR3 is TGCGCCAGCAGCTTGAGCGGAAACACGGATACGCAGTATTTT. It encodes CASSLSGNTDTQYF.